These 9 T cell receptor beta chains share one sample of origin, sequenced in a study of spatial heterogeneity in lung cancer. TCRdb reprocessed the 5' RACE reads via MiXCR and lists one record per CDR3 protein. This table has approximately 40,000 distinct CDR3 sequences, about 5.2% appearing once. Specified time point: sample taken at primary tumor resection. This specimen consisted of PBMCs, obtained at surgery. The receptor source for this set is a female donor with early-stage non-small cell lung cancer.

This clonotype was seen a few times. This chain connects TRBV20-1 to TRBJ1-1; D call uncertain. The V end lost 3 bases, the J end lost 11 bases, and 16 bases lay between the germline ends. The CDR3 extends over 12 amino acids. CDR1 is DFQATT, CDR2 SNEGSKA, per germline (reference sequence). CDR3 nucleotides: TGCAGTGCTAGTCTCCCATCAGATCGGGCTTTCTTT. Translation gives CSASLPSDRAFF.

V gene TRBV2 combines with J gene TRBJ2-5; the match to TRBD1 covers 11 bases. Germline CDR1 is SNHLY and CDR2 is FYNNEI. The CDR3 extends over 14 amino acids. Trimming at V came to 3 bases and at J to 5 bases, leaving 2 bases not matched to a gene. The CDR3 DNA follows: TGTGCCAGCAGTGAGGACAGGGGGCTTGAGACCCAGTACTTC. It is translated as CASSEDRGLETQYF. Based on the CDR3 plus reference TRBV2 and TRBJ2-5, the full variable domain is EPEVTQTPSHQVTQMGQEVILRCVPISNHLYFYWYRQILGQKVEFLVSFYNNEISEKSEIFDDQFSVERPDGSNFTLKIRSTKLEDSAMYFCASSEDRGLETQYFGPGTRLLVL.

This clonotype appeared many times. V is TRBV9 and J is TRBJ2-7; D is perhaps TRBD1 (7 bases). V was cut by 5 bases and J by 7 bases, with 19 bases left in between. The CDR3 spans 14 residues. The germline CDR1 and CDR2 sequences are SGDLS and YYNGEE. This chain's CDR3 is CASRSGDSFGEQYF. The CDR3 DNA is TGTGCCAGCAGATCGGGGGACAGTTTTGGAGAGCAGTACTTC.

This clonotype appeared many times. V and J are TRBV11-2 and TRBJ2-3, with D maybe TRBD1 (5 bases). The CDR3 totals 13 residues. The germline V gene has CDR1 SGHAT and CDR2 FQNNGV. With 1 base removed from V and 8 bases from J, the gap between germline ends came to 10 bases. The CDR3 nucleotides read TGTGCCAGCAGCTTAGTCAGGGAAGGTACGCAGTATTTT. Encoded protein: CASSLVREGTQYF.

This clonotype was observed a handful of times. The V gene is TRBV11-2, the J gene TRBJ2-4; TRBD1 agrees at 9 bases. Germline values: CDR1 SGHAT, CDR2 FQNNGV. The V and J ends lost 7 bases and 0 bases, in that order; junction bases with no gene match: 10. This CDR3 has 17 residues. This chain's CDR3 is CASTVYRGPLAKNIQYF. The CDR3 DNA reads TGTGCCAGCACCGTTTACAGGGGGCCCCTAGCCAAAAACATTCAGTACTTC.

The table lists this clonotype with many counts. The chain carries TRBV21-1 and TRBJ1-5. TRBV21-1 is annotated as a pseudogene. CDR3 size: 11 residues. The CDR3 is CASSNGQPQHF. The CDR3 coding sequence is TGTGCCAGCAGCAATGGGCAGCCCCAGCATTTT.

This clonotype was seen ten or more times. The chain has TRBV28 and TRBJ1-4, with 9 bases identical to TRBD1. Looked up from germline, CDR1 is MDHEN and CDR2 is SYDVKM. J gave up 7 bases and V 6 bases, and 9 bases lay outside the gene matches. The CDR3 has 15 residues. In DNA form, the CDR3 reads TGTGCCAGCAGACGGACCGGGACAGGGCCTGAAAAACTGTTTTTT. Protein sequence: CASRRTGTGPEKLFF. Full variable domain (outside the CDR3, taken from reference TRBV28 and TRBJ1-4): DVKVTQSSRYLVKRTGEKVFLECVQDMDHENMFWYRQDPGLGLRLIYFSYDVKMKEKGDIPEGYSVSREKKERFSLILESASTNQTSMYLCASRRTGTGPEKLFFGSGTQLSVL.

This clonotype appeared many times. The gene calls are TRBV7-9 and TRBJ2-7; D is ambiguous. The CDR3 is made up of 12 amino acids. Germline-derived CDR1 and CDR2 are SEHNR and FQNEAQ (reference sequence). Trimming cost V 1 base and J 5 bases, with 6 bases left between them. The CDR3 loop is CASSLVGNEQYF. The CDR3 nucleotides are TGTGCCAGCAGCTTAGTGGGTAACGAGCAGTACTTC.

This clonotype was detected a few times. This sequence joins TRBV2 and TRBJ1-1, with 7 bases lining up with TRBD1. Germline lookup yields CDR1 SNHLY and CDR2 FYNNEI. The CDR3 length is 11 residues. V was clipped by 3 bases and J by 8 bases; unmatched bases: 0. In DNA form, the CDR3 reads TGTGCCAGCAGTGAGACAGGGGAAGCTTTCTTT. Translated: CASSETGEAFF.